This entry is about one TCR beta chain. Its antigen is still unknown. These data are taken from a study of glioma-infiltrating T cells. Broader study findings: Signature shared blood CDR3 motifs were enriched in low-divergence and depleted in high-divergence patients.

Amplification of TCR alpha and beta CDR3 regions from RNA used iRepertoire nested multiplex PCR. TCRdb analysed the multiplex PCR reads with MiXCR anew, one entry per CDR3 protein. The top ten clones hold 12% of a sample with a few hundred thousand distinct CDR3 sequences, roughly two fifths of them seen once. Germline lookup yields CDR1 SGHAT and CDR2 FQNNGV. The trim removed 3 bases at V and 6 bases at J, leaving 4 bases unmatched. The CDR3 loop spans 14 amino acids. The chain is built from TRBV11-2 and TRBJ1-5, with 8 bases lining up with TRBD1. Sequencing was performed on glioma tissue, nonneoplastic brain tissue, or PBMCs (not recorded which). The receptor was isolated from a human donor with low-grade glioma or glioblastoma, undergoing nonglioma brain surgery, or in good health (not recorded which). CDR3 in DNA: TGTGCCAGCAGCTTGGACAGGGTCAGTCAGCCCCAGCATTTT. Translation gives CASSLDRVSQPQHF. The whole variable domain, filled in from reference TRBV11-2 and TRBJ1-5, reads EAGVAQSPRYKIIEKRQSVAFWCNPISGHATLYWYQQILGQGPKLLIQFQNNGVVDDSQLPKDRFSAERLKGVDSTLKIQPAKLEDSAVYLCASSLDRVSQPQHFGDGTRLSIL.